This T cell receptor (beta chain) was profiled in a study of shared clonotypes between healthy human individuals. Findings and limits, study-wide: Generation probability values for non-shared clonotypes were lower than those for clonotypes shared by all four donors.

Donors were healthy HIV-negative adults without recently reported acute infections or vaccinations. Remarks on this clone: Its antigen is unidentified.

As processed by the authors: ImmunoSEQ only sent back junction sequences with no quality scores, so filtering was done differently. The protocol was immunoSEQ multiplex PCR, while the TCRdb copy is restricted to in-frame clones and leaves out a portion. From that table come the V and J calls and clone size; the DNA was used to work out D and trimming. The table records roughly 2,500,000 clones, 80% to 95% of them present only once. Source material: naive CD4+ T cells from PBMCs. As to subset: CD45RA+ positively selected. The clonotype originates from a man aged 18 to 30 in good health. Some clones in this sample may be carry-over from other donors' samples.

CDR3 region: CASKGYEEKLFF. CDR3 coding DNA: TGTGCCAGCAAAGGGTATGAGGAAAAACTGTTTTTT. V gene TRBV28 combines with J gene TRBJ1-4; D call uncertain. The CDR3 loop spans 12 amino acids. Germline V lookup: CDR1 MDHEN, CDR2 SYDVKM. V was shortened by 7 bases and J by 8 bases, with 11 bases between the two germline ends.